The clone carrying this T cell receptor (beta chain) was counted a single time. The antigen is not known. V lost 7 bases to trimming and J lost 4 bases, with 11 bases between them. The CDR3 runs 11 residues. Germline V gene lookup returns CDR1 DFQATT and CDR2 SNEGSKA (reference sequence). PCR was performed using 60 Vbeta and 13 Jbeta primers. Some clones are missing from TCRdb's copy, which holds only in-frame ones; the method was immunoSEQ multiplex PCR. In the table there are 80,000 to 95,000 clones, about four fifths of which are singletons. The data belong to a study of cytomegalovirus exposure and HLA in healthy donors. Study-level results: When analyzed later, a missense DCLRE1C variant was found to be linked to TCR beta V- and J-gene trimming.

This chain connects TRBV20-1 to TRBJ2-7; D possibly corresponds to TRBD2 (5 bases). Input material: PBMCs. The sequence derives from a man younger than 35 in good health and CMV-seropositive. The CDR3 DNA follows: TGCAGTGATGCCAGGAGGTACGAGCAGTACTTC. Translated: CSDARRYEQYF.